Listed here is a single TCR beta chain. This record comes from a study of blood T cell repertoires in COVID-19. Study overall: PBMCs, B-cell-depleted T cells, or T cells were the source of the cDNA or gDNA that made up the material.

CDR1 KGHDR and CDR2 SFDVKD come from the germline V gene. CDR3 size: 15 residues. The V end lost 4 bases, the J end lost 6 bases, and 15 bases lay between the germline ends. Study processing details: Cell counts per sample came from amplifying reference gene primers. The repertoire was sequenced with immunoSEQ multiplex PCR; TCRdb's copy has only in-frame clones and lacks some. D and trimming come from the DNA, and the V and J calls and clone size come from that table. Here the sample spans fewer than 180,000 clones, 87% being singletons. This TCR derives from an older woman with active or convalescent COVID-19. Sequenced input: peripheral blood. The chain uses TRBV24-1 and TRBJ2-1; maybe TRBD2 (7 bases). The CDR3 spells CATSDPAGARNEQFF. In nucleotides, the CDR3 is TGTGCCACCAGTGACCCTGCGGGGGCGCGCAATGAGCAGTTCTTC.